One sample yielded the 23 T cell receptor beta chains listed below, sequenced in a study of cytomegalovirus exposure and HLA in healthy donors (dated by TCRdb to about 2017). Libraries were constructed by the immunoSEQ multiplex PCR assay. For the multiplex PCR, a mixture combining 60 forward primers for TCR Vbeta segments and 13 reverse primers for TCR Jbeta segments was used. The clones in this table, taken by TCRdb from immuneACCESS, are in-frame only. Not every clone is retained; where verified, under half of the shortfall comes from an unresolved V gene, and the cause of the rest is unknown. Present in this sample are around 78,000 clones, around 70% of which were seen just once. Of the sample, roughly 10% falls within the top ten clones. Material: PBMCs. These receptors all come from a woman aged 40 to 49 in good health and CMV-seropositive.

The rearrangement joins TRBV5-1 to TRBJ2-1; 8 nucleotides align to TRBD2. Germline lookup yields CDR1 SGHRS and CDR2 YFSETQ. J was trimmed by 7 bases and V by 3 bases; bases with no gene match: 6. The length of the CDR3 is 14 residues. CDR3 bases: TGCGCCAGCAGCTCTAGCGGGTGGGGGAATGAGCAGTTCTTC. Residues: CASSSSGWGNEQFF. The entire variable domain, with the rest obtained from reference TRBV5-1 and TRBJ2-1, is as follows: KAGVTQTPRYLIKTRGQQVTLSCSPISGHRSVSWYQQTPGQGLQFLFEYFSETQRNKGNFPGRFSGRQFSNSRSEMNVSTLELGDSALYLCASSSSGWGNEQFFGPGTRLTVL.

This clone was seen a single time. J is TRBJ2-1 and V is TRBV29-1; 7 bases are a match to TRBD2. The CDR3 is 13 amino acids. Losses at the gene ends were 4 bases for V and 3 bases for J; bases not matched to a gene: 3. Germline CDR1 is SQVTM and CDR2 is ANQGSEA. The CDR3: CSVGGSFYNEQFF. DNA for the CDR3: TGCAGCGTTGGCGGGAGCTTCTACAATGAGCAGTTCTTC.

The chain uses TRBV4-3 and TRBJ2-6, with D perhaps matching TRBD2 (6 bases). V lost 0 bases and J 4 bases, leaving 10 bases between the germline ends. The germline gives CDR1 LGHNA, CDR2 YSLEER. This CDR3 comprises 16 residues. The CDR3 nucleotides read TGCGCCAGCAGCCAAGAGGGGGGTCTGGGGGCCAACGTCCTGACTTTC. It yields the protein CASSQEGGLGANVLTF.

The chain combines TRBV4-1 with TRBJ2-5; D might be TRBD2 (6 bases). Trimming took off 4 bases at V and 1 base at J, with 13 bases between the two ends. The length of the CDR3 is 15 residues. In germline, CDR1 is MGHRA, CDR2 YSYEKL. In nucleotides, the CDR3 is TGCGCCAGCAGCCTTGGGGGGACTTTCCAAGAGACCCAGTACTTC. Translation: CASSLGGTFQETQYF.

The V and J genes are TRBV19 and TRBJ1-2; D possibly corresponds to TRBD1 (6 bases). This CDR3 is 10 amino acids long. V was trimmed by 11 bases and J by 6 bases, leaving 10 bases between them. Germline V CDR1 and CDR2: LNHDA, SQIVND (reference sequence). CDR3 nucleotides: TGTGCCTCCTACAGGGATGGCTACACCTTC. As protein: CASYRDGYTF.

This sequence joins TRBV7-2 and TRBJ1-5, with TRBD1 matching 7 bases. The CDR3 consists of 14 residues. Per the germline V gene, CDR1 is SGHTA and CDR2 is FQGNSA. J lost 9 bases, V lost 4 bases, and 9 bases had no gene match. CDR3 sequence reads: CASSSGQWEGPQHF. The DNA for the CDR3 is TGTGCCAGCAGCTCGGGACAGTGGGAAGGGCCCCAGCATTTT.

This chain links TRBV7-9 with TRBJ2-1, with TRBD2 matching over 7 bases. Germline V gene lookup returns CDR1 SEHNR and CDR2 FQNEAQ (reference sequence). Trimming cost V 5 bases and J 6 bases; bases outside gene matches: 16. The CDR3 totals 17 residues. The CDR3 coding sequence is TGTGCCAGCAGCCCCCACCCACGGGGGGAAAGAAGCAATGAGCAGTTCTTC. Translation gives CASSPHPRGERSNEQFF.

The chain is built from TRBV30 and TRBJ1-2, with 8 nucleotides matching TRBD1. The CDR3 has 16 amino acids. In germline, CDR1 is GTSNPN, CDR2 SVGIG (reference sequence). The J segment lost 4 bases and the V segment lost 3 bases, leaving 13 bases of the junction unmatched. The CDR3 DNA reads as TGTGCCTGGAGCAACCTGGACAGGGCCAGGTTCTATGGCTACACCTTC. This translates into CAWSNLDRARFYGYTF.

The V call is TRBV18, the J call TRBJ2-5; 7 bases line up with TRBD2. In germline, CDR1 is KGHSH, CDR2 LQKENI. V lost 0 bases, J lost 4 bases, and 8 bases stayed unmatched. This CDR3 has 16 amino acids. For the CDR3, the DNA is TGTGCCAGCTCACCACCAGCGGGGAGGCTCATAGAGACCCAGTACTTC. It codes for CASSPPAGRLIETQYF.

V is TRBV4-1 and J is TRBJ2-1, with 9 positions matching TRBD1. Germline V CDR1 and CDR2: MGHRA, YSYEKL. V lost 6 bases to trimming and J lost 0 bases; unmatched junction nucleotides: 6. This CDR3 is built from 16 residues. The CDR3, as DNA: TGCGCCAGCAGGGGGACAGGGCCGAGCTCCTACAATGAGCAGTTCTTC. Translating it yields CASRGTGPSSYNEQFF.

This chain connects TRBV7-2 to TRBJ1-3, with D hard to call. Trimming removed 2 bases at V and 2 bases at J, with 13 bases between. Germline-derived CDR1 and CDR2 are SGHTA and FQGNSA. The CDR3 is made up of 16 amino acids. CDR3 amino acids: CASSLFGEGTGNTIYF. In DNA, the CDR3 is TGTGCCAGCAGCTTATTCGGAGAGGGAACTGGAAACACCATATATTTT.

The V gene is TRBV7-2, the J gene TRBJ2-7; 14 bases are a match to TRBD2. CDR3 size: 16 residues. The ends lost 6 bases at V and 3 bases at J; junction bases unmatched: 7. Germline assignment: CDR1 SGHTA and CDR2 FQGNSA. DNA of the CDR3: TGTGCCAGCAGTAGGGGACTAGCGGGGGAAAGCTACGAGCAGTACTTC. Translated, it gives CASSRGLAGESYEQYF.

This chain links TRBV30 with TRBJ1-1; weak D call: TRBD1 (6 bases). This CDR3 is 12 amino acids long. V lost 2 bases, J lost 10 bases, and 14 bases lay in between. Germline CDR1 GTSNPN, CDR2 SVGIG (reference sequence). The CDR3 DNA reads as TGTGCCTGGAGTAATGGGGGCGGGGGAGCTTTCTTT. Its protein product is CAWSNGGGGAFF.

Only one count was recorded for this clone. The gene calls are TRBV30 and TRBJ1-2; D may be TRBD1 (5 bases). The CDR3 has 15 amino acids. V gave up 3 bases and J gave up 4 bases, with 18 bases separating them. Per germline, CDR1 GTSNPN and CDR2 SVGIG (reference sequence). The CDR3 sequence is CAWRMTGDSSYGYTF. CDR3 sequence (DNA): TGTGCCTGGAGGATGACCGGAGACAGCTCCTATGGCTACACCTTC.

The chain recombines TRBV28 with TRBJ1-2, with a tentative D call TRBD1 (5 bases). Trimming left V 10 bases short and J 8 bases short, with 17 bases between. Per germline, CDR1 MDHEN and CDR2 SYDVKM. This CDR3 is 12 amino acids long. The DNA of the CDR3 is TGTGCCACTGCGGGGCCAGCAGGCGGCTACACCTTC. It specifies CATAGPAGGYTF.

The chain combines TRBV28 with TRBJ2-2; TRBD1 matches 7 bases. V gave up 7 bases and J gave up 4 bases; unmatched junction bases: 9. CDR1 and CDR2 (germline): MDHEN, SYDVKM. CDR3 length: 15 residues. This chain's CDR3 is CASTNRGPATGELFF. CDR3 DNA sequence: TGTGCCAGCACTAACAGGGGTCCGGCCACCGGGGAGCTGTTTTTT.

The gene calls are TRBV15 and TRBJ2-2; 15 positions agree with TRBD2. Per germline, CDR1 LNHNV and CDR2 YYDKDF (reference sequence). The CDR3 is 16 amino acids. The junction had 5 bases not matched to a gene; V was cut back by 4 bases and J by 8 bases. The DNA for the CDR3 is TGTGCCACCAGCACTGGGACTAGCGGGAGGTCGGGGGAGCTGTTTTTT. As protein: CATSTGTSGRSGELFF.

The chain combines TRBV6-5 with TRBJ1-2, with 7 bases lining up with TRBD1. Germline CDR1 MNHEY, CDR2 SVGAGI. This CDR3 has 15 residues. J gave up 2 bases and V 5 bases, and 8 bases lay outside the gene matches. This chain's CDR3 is CASSLSPGQNYGYTF. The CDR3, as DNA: TGTGCCAGCAGTCTATCTCCGGGACAGAACTATGGCTACACCTTC.

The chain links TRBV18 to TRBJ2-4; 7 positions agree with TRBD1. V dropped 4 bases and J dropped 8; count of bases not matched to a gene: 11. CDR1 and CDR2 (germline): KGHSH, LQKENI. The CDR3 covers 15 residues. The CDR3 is CASSRDPDRVDIQYF. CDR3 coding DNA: TGTGCCAGCTCACGGGACCCTGACAGGGTGGACATTCAGTACTTC.

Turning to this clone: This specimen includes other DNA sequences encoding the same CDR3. The CDR3 is CASSLDGGRYNEQFF. CDR3 in DNA: TGTGCCAGCAGCTTAGACGGGGGAAGGTACAATGAGCAGTTCTTC. The V and J genes are TRBV7-9 and TRBJ2-1, with D perhaps matching TRBD2 (6 bases). Germline CDR1 is SEHNR and CDR2 is FQNEAQ (reference sequence). The CDR3 runs 15 residues. Trimming cost V 1 base and J 4 bases, with 11 bases left between them. Variable domain in full (rest from reference TRBV7-9 and TRBJ2-1): DTGVSQNPRHKITKRGQNVTFRCDPISEHNRLYWYRQTLGQGPEFLTYFQNEAQLEKSRLLSDRFSAERPKGSFSTLEIQRTEQGDSAMYLCASSLDGGRYNEQFFGPGTRLTVL.

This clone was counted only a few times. Here the CDR3 DNA reads TGTGCCAGCAGCTTATATGAGACAGTCCTCTACGAGCAGTACTTC. Translation gives CASSLYETVLYEQYF. J is TRBJ2-7 and V is TRBV11-2, with a weak D call TRBD1 (5 bases). V was trimmed by 2 bases and J by 3 bases, leaving 14 bases between them. Germline-derived CDR1 and CDR2 are SGHAT and FQNNGV. CDR3 length: 15 residues.

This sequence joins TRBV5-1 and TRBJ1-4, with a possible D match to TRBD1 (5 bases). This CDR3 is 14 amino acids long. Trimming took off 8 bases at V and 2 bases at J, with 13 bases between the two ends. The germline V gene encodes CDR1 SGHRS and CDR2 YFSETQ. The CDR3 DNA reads TGCGCCAGTCCAAGGGGCCCGACTAATGAAAAACTGTTTTTT. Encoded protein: CASPRGPTNEKLFF.

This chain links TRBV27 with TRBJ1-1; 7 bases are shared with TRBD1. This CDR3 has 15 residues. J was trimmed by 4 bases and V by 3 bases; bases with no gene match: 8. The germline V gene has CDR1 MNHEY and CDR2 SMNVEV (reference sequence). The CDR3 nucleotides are TGTGCCAGCAGTTTCACAGGGGTAGAAATCACTGAAGCTTTCTTT. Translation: CASSFTGVEITEAFF.